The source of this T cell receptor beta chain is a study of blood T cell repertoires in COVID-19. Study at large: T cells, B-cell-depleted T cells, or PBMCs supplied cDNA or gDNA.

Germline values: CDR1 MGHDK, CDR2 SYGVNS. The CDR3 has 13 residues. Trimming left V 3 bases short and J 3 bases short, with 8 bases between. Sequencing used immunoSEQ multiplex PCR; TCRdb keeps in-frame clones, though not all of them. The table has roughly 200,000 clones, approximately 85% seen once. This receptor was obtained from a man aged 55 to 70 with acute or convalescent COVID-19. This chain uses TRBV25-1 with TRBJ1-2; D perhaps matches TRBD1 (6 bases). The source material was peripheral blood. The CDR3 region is CASSEAGDYGYTF. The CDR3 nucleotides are TGTGCCAGCAGTGAGGCAGGGGACTATGGCTACACCTTC.